These 17 T cell receptor beta chains originate from one sample sequenced in a study of blood T cell repertoires in COVID-19 (dated by TCRdb to the early 2020s). Library prep was done by the immunoSEQ multiplex PCR assay. This immuneACCESS table, as held by TCRdb, lists in-frame sequences with V and J called but not all clones. Of the missing ones, under half trace to an unresolved V gene in checked studies; the others have no known cause. This sample comprises about 200,000 clones, 85% to 90% of them detected only once. Almost 4.5% of the sample is held by the ten biggest clonotypes. The sequenced sample was peripheral blood. These receptors were collected from a man aged 45 to 65 with acute or convalescent COVID-19.

This rearrangement joins TRBV2 to TRBJ1-2; tentative D call: TRBD1 (6 bases). V was clipped by 9 bases and J by 2 bases, with 10 bases between them. Germline V lookup: CDR1 SNHLY, CDR2 FYNNEI. This CDR3 is built from 12 residues. DNA for the CDR3: TGTGCCAGATTCAGGGGCAACTATGGCTACACCTTC. It encodes CARFRGNYGYTF.

V usage is TRBV5-4 and J usage is TRBJ1-1; D not certain. In germline, CDR1 is SGHNT, CDR2 YYREEE (reference sequence). Trimming cost V 4 bases and J 5 bases, with 15 bases left between them. The length of the CDR3 is 14 residues. The CDR3 loop is CASSPWFASTEAFF. The CDR3 DNA is TGTGCCAGCAGCCCATGGTTTGCGAGTACTGAAGCTTTCTTT.

This rearrangement joins TRBV5-1 to TRBJ1-1, with a weak D call TRBD1 (5 bases). Germline CDR1 SGHRS, CDR2 YFSETQ. The CDR3 sequence is 15 residues long. The germline V and J ends were trimmed by 4 bases and 1 base, with 14 bases remaining between them. CDR3 in DNA: TGCGCCAGCAGCCCTATAGCAGGGCAGAACACTGAAGCTTTCTTT. Amino acid sequence: CASSPIAGQNTEAFF.

The rearrangement uses TRBV28 and TRBJ1-1; D uncertain. The CDR3 is 15 residues long. Trimming shortened V by 2 bases and J by 3 bases, and 13 bases separated the two germline ends. Germline loops: CDR1 MDHEN, CDR2 SYDVKM. The CDR3 spells CASSLTPPRDTEAFF. CDR3 bases: TGTGCCAGCAGTTTAACCCCCCCTCGGGACACTGAAGCTTTCTTT.

The rearrangement joins TRBV3-1 (or the pseudogene TRBV3-2) to TRBJ1-1; TRBD1 matches 7 bases. After removal of 1 base from V and 5 bases from J, the junction contained 4 bases not matched to a gene. This CDR3 contains 14 residues. Germline values: CDR1 LGHDT, CDR2 YNNKEL (reference sequence). CDR3 in amino acids: CASSQVRGKTEAFF. The CDR3 DNA follows: TGTGCCAGCAGCCAAGTCAGGGGGAAGACTGAAGCTTTCTTT.

The chain couples TRBV4-1 to TRBJ1-1, with 9 bases aligning to TRBD1. Germline V gene data show CDR1 as MGHRA and CDR2 as YSYEKL. The CDR3 length is 15 residues. V dropped 3 bases and J dropped 1; count of bases not matched to a gene: 3. The CDR3 DNA follows: TGCGCCAGCAGCCACTCGACAGGGGGGAACACTGAAGCTTTCTTT. Translation: CASSHSTGGNTEAFF.

This clone was observed a few times. For the CDR3, the DNA is TGTGCCAGCTCCGGGGAGGTTACTGAAGCTTTCTTT. Its protein is CASSGEVTEAFF. The J gene is TRBJ1-1, the V gene TRBV18; D call uncertain. Germline CDR1 is KGHSH and CDR2 is LQKENI. The ends were cut back, 6 bases at V and 5 bases at J, with 10 bases in the middle. The CDR3 consists of 12 residues.

This chain joins TRBV7-2 and TRBJ2-7; D remains ambiguous. Germline CDR1 SGHTA, CDR2 FQGNSA. This CDR3 is built from 12 residues. The V and J ends lost 4 bases and 8 bases respectively, with 12 bases between them. This CDR3 is CASSSWANKQYF. The CDR3 DNA is TGTGCCAGCAGCTCCTGGGCCAACAAGCAGTACTTC.

This chain joins TRBV18 and TRBJ1-1; maybe TRBD1 (6 bases). Germline V gives CDR1 KGHSH, CDR2 LQKENI. This CDR3 region has 13 residues. V dropped 3 bases and J dropped 2 bases, with 7 bases sitting between them. The CDR3 sequence: CASSPDSNTEAFF. The CDR3 nucleotides are TGTGCCAGCTCACCGGACAGTAACACTGAAGCTTTCTTT.

The chain recombines TRBV4-2 with TRBJ1-2; D is uncertain. Germline V gene data show CDR1 as LGHNA and CDR2 as YNFKEQ. This CDR3 spans 15 amino acids. Trimming removed 4 bases from V and 7 bases from J, with 19 bases in between. As DNA, the CDR3 is TGTGCCAGCAGCCTAGGGAGTCGGACCGCGCCTGGCTACACCTTC. Residues: CASSLGSRTAPGYTF.

The chain has TRBV6-5 and TRBJ1-2; 7 nucleotides agree with TRBD1. J gave up 2 bases and V 6 bases, and 9 bases lay outside the gene matches. This CDR3 has 15 residues. Looked up from germline, CDR1 is MNHEY and CDR2 is SVGAGI. The CDR3 region has the DNA TGTGCCAGCAGACACGTGGGACAGACCAACTATGGCTACACCTTC. This gives the protein CASRHVGQTNYGYTF.

V gene TRBV6-2 or TRBV6-3 combines with J gene TRBJ2-3; maybe TRBD1 (6 bases). Germline V CDR1 and CDR2: MNHEY, SVGEGT. This CDR3 region has 12 residues. With 6 bases removed from V and 8 bases from J, the gap between germline ends came to 12 bases. CDR3 nucleotide sequence: TGTGCCAGCAGCAAGGGGGAAGGTACGCAGTATTTT. Its translation: CASSKGEGTQYF.

CDR3 in amino acids: CSGALALDTQYF. As DNA, the CDR3 is TGCAGCGGAGCCCTAGCCTTAGATACGCAGTATTTT. V is TRBV29-1 and J is TRBJ2-3, with a weak D call TRBD2 (5 bases). Deletions cut 7 bases from V and 5 bases from J, with 13 bases between. CDR1 is SQVTM, CDR2 ANQGSEA, per germline. This CDR3 has 12 amino acids.

The V gene is TRBV3-1 (or the pseudogene TRBV3-2), the J gene TRBJ2-2; TRBD1 matches at 11 bases. This CDR3 spans 15 amino acids. V dropped 4 bases and J dropped 7; count of bases not matched to a gene: 5. The germline gives CDR1 LGHDT, CDR2 YNNKEL (reference sequence). For the CDR3, the DNA is TGTGCCAGCAGCCTTGGGACAGGGGGGCACGGGGAGCTGTTTTTT. Its translation is CASSLGTGGHGELFF.

The rearrangement joins TRBV29-1 to TRBJ1-2; no clear D. Germline V gene data show CDR1 as SQVTM and CDR2 as ANQGSEA. Trimming took 3 bases from V and 0 from J, leaving 8 bases between them. This CDR3 contains 13 residues. CDR3 residues: CSVETPANYGYTF. The CDR3, as DNA: TGCAGCGTTGAGACACCCGCTAACTATGGCTACACCTTC.

This clone was counted only a few times. This sequence joins TRBV10-3 and TRBJ2-1; no clear D. CDR1 is ENHRY and CDR2 is SYGVKD in the germline V gene. Trimming removed 5 bases at V and 5 bases at J, with 16 bases between. The length of the CDR3 is 15 residues. The CDR3 coding sequence is TGTGCCATCAGTACAGACGCCGCTTCGAACAATGAGCAGTTCTTC. It translates to CAISTDAASNNEQFF.

V is TRBV7-8 and J is TRBJ2-1; the D is unclear. The V end lost 2 bases, the J end lost 7 bases, and 15 bases lay between the germline ends. Germline V gives CDR1 SGHVS, CDR2 FQNEAQ. CDR3 length: 15 amino acids. The CDR3 nucleotides read TGTGCCAGCAGCTTAAATGGTGTAGTCAGGAATGAGCAGTTCTTC. This gives the protein CASSLNGVVRNEQFF.